The next 14 T cell receptor beta chains were all read from a single sample in a study of response to subunit inactivated influenza vaccine. TCRdb used MiXCR to reprocess the RT-PCR reads, holding one entry per CDR3 protein. The table records about 300,000 distinct CDR3 sequences, 21% of them present only once. Sequenced here: PBMCs from blood, sampled about 20 months after vaccination. The source of these receptors is a man aged 50-75 years who received an inactivated influenza vaccine.

This clonotype was detected only a few times. In DNA form, the CDR3 reads TGTGCCAGCAGCCCTCACAGCGGGAATGGCTACACCTTC. Translated, it gives CASSPHSGNGYTF. The chain recombines TRBV5-4 with TRBJ1-2; D uncertain. From germline, CDR1 is SGHNT and CDR2 YYREEE (reference sequence). The CDR3 runs to 13 residues. Trimming removed 4 bases from V and 6 bases from J, with 13 bases in between.

There are a few counts of this clonotype. This sequence joins TRBV20-1 and TRBJ1-5; TRBD1 agrees at 7 bases. This CDR3 comprises 13 residues. V shed 0 bases and J 6 bases; nucleotides not matched to a gene: 2. CDR1 is DFQATT, CDR2 SNEGSKA, per germline (reference sequence). The CDR3 coding sequence is TGCAGTGCTAGAGATCAGGGGGGTCAGCCCCAGCATTTT. The encoded protein is CSARDQGGQPQHF.

This clonotype has more than one count but fewer than ten. CDR3 sequence: CASSQGVHTDTQYF. In nucleotides, the CDR3 is TGCGCCAGCAGCCAAGGGGTCCACACAGATACGCAGTATTTT. This chain connects TRBV4-3 to TRBJ2-3; D gene uncertain. Trimming removed 1 base at V and 2 bases at J, with 7 bases between. The CDR3 sequence is 14 residues long. Germline V lookup: CDR1 LGHNA, CDR2 YSLEER.

The chain recombines TRBV29-1 with TRBJ2-7, with unresolved D. The CDR3 covers 11 residues. Per germline, CDR1 SQVTM and CDR2 ANQGSEA. With 5 bases removed from V and 2 bases from J, the gap between germline ends came to 7 bases. CDR3 coding DNA: TGCAGCGTTAGAGTTGCCTACGAGCAGTACTTC. Its translation is CSVRVAYEQYF.

This clonotype was observed a single time. V is TRBV5-1 and J is TRBJ2-3; 8 bases are a match to TRBD1. Trimming took 6 bases from V and 3 from J; bases not matched to a gene: 9. The CDR3 length is 15 residues. Germline V lookup: CDR1 SGHRS, CDR2 YFSETQ. CDR3 bases: TGCGCCAGCAACCATGGACAGGGTTCGACAGATACGCAGTATTTT. Amino acids: CASNHGQGSTDTQYF. The complete variable domain, with remaining parts taken from reference TRBV5-1 and TRBJ2-3, reads KAGVTQTPRYLIKTRGQQVTLSCSPISGHRSVSWYQQTPGQGLQFLFEYFSETQRNKGNFPGRFSGRQFSNSRSEMNVSTLELGDSALYLCASNHGQGSTDTQYFGPGTRLTVL.

The chain is built from TRBV15 and TRBJ2-2; possibly TRBD2 for D (6 bases). V lost 8 bases, J lost 3 bases, and 10 bases lay in between. The CDR3 extends over 13 amino acids. Germline V gene lookup returns CDR1 LNHNV and CDR2 YYDKDF (reference sequence). This CDR3 reads CATPGLYTGELFF. The CDR3, as DNA: TGTGCCACCCCGGGACTCTACACCGGGGAGCTGTTTTTT.

The rearrangement joins TRBV24-1 to TRBJ2-1; 7 bases fit TRBD1. CDR3 length: 14 residues. The V gene end was trimmed by 3 bases and the J gene end by 3 bases; junction bases not matched to a gene: 1. CDR1 is KGHDR and CDR2 is SFDVKD in the germline V gene. CDR3 DNA: TGTGCCACCAGTGATCGGGACAGCTACAATGAGCAGTTCTTC. It translates to CATSDRDSYNEQFF.

This clonotype has ten or more counts. This chain joins TRBV29-1 and TRBJ1-1, with D perhaps matching TRBD1 (5 bases). Germline CDR1 reads SQVTM; CDR2 reads ANQGSEA. V lost 4 bases, J lost 0 bases, and 12 bases lay in between. The CDR3 runs 14 residues. The CDR3 nucleotides are TGCAGCGTTGGTAAGGGGTACATGAACACTGAAGCTTTCTTT. Encoded protein: CSVGKGYMNTEAFF.

This clonotype was detected many times. This chain joins TRBV7-9 and TRBJ1-4, with a tentative D call TRBD1 (5 bases). Germline CDR1 and CDR2: SEHNR and FQNEAQ (reference sequence). The CDR3 contains 13 residues. V was pared by 5 bases and J by 7 bases, with 11 bases between. The CDR3 here is CASSRGAGEKLFF. DNA for the CDR3: TGTGCCAGCAGCAGGGGCGCAGGTGAAAAACTGTTTTTT.

The V gene is TRBV6-1, the J gene TRBJ2-1; D is unclear. CDR3 length: 16 amino acids. The ends were cut back, 5 bases at V and 0 bases at J, with 14 bases in the middle. CDR1 is MNHNS, CDR2 SASEGT, per germline. The CDR3: CASSLFGRSSYNEQFF. The CDR3 region has the DNA TGTGCCAGCAGTCTTTTTGGGCGGAGCTCCTACAATGAGCAGTTCTTC.

This clonotype was picked up a small number of times. This chain joins TRBV6-2 or TRBV6-3 and TRBJ1-5, with 9 bases that match TRBD1. Per the germline V gene, CDR1 is MNHEY and CDR2 is SVGEGT. The junction had 11 bases not matched to a gene; V was cut back by 6 bases and J by 5 bases. The CDR3 totals 16 residues. Here the CDR3 DNA reads TGTGCCAGCAGCATTGCCTCGGGACAGGGCCATCAGCCCCAGCATTTT. This sequence encodes CASSIASGQGHQPQHF.

This chain links TRBV19 with TRBJ2-5, with D tentatively TRBD2 (6 bases). Germline CDR1 LNHDA, CDR2 SQIVND (reference sequence). The length of the CDR3 is 15 residues. V shed 4 bases and J shed 4 bases, with 16 bases lying between them. CDR3 protein: CASSTGAELGETQYF. In DNA form, the CDR3 reads TGTGCCAGTAGTACGGGAGCCGAATTGGGAGAGACCCAGTACTTC.

The chain combines TRBV20-1 with TRBJ1-4, with 12 bases fitting TRBD1. Germline CDR1 reads DFQATT; CDR2 reads SNEGSKA (reference sequence). The V segment lost 3 bases and the J segment 1 base; nucleotides outside the gene matches: 9. CDR3 length: 18 residues. The CDR3 nucleotides read TGCAGTGCTAGTACCGGGACAGGGGGCAAAGTAACTAATGAAAAACTGTTTTTT. Its translation is CSASTGTGGKVTNEKLFF.

The chain joins TRBV11-2 to TRBJ1-2; D gene uncertain. Trimming left V 2 bases short and J 4 bases short, with 8 bases between. Germline loops: CDR1 SGHAT, CDR2 FQNNGV. This CDR3 contains 13 residues. The CDR3 bases are TGTGCCAGCAGCTTACACCAGACCTATGGCTACACCTTC. This translates into CASSLHQTYGYTF.